The source of this TCR beta chain is a study of beta chain features in type 1 diabetes. Study details: Age, gender, cell numbers and subset yield matched between patients and controls. Examined across all samples were just under 110,000,000 sorted cells. Study observations and caveats: Equally in patients and controls, PCR might preferentially amplify shorter templates.

The CDR3 has 13 amino acids. Trimming removed 4 bases from V and 9 bases from J, with 14 bases in between. Germline V CDR1 and CDR2: SGDLS, YYNGEE. CD45RO/CCR7/CD25/CD127/CD95/CD27 staining was used to isolate CD4+ naive, central memory, regulatory and stem cell-like memory cells by sorting. The whole isolated RNA underwent reverse transcription, so sequencing captured expressed TCRB transcripts. The table came from immunoSEQ multiplex PCR; TCRdb's copy has only in-frame clones and leaves some out. The repertoire holds roughly 240,000 clones, with about 14% as singletons. This clone has only a few counts. The antigen remains undetermined.

This clonotype was obtained from a woman aged 40 to 50 in good health. Sequencing input: naive CD4+ T cells from blood. The chain recombines TRBV9 with TRBJ2-1; TRBD1 might be the D (6 bases). The CDR3 sequence: CASSPQGLVEQFF. The DNA of the CDR3 is TGTGCCAGCAGCCCGCAGGGGCTAGTTGAGCAGTTCTTC.